This is a list of T cell receptor beta chains from one sample in a study of blood T cell repertoires in COVID-19. Sequencing used immunoSEQ multiplex PCR; TCRdb keeps in-frame clones, though not all of them. The sample holds around 260,000 clones; about 85% are singletons and the top ten take 0.87%. Material for sequencing was peripheral blood. All receptors derive from a human donor with COVID-19, enrolled during active disease. The donor label of this sample is uncertain. Both conserved end residues are part of each CDR3. Fields, in order: D gene, clone size, J gene, V gene, CDR3 length, CDR3 DNA, CDR3 protein. A D gene is named only where the DNA matches it firmly. Expanded clones are given a class, and other clones once, few, many or no size at all.

D gene: TRBD1; clone size: -; J gene: TRBJ1-6; V gene: TRBV5-8; CDR3 length: 14; CDR3 DNA: TGTGCCAGCAGACCCGGGACAGGGTATTCACCCCTCCACTTT; CDR3 protein: CASRPGTGYSPLHF
D gene: -; clone size: -; J gene: TRBJ1-5; V gene: TRBV4-3; CDR3 length: 15; CDR3 DNA: TGCGCCAGCAGCCCCCGATACAGGTCCAATCAGCCCCAGCATTTT; CDR3 protein: CASSPRYRSNQPQHF
D gene: TRBD1; clone size: once; J gene: TRBJ1-5; V gene: TRBV18; CDR3 length: 14; CDR3 DNA: TGTGCCAGCTCACCATCAGGGGGCGGGCAGCCCCAGCATTTT; CDR3 protein: CASSPSGGGQPQHF
D gene: -; clone size: -; J gene: TRBJ2-5; V gene: TRBV7-2; CDR3 length: 14; CDR3 DNA: TGTGCCAGCAGCTTAGGCGGCGGCGGGGAGACCCAGTACTTC; CDR3 protein: CASSLGGGGETQYF
D gene: -; clone size: -; J gene: TRBJ1-3; V gene: TRBV4-1; CDR3 length: 17; CDR3 DNA: TGCGCCAGCAGCCAAGAAGAGGGCAGTTACACTGGAAACACCATATATTTT; CDR3 protein: CASSQEEGSYTGNTIYF
D gene: -; clone size: -; J gene: TRBJ2-2; V gene: TRBV7-8; CDR3 length: 16; CDR3 DNA: TGTGCCAGCAGCCCTCGGACTGATACGAACACCGGGGAGCTGTTTTTT; CDR3 protein: CASSPRTDTNTGELFF
D gene: -; clone size: once; J gene: TRBJ1-4; V gene: TRBV7-6; CDR3 length: 13; CDR3 DNA: TGTGCCAGCAGCTTAGAGAGATATGAAAAACTGTTTTTT; CDR3 protein: CASSLERYEKLFF
D gene: TRBD1; clone size: -; J gene: TRBJ1-2; V gene: TRBV19; CDR3 length: 14; CDR3 DNA: TGTGCCAGTAGTAGGGACAGGGTCACGAGTGGCTACACCTTC; CDR3 protein: CASSRDRVTSGYTF
D gene: -; clone size: -; J gene: TRBJ2-1; V gene: TRBV3-1/TRBV3-2; CDR3 length: 16; CDR3 DNA: TGTGCCAGCAGCCAACGAGGAGGTAATTCCTACAATGAGCAGTTCTTC; CDR3 protein: CASSQRGGNSYNEQFF
D gene: -; clone size: -; J gene: TRBJ1-4; V gene: TRBV5-6; CDR3 length: 16; CDR3 DNA: TGTGCCAGCAGCTTGCTGACCGGGACAAGGAATGAAAAACTGTTTTTT; CDR3 protein: CASSLLTGTRNEKLFF
D gene: -; clone size: few; J gene: TRBJ1-1; V gene: TRBV19; CDR3 length: 13; CDR3 DNA: TGTGCCAGTAGTATTTCTGGGGCCACTGAAGCTTTCTTT; CDR3 protein: CASSISGATEAFF
D gene: -; clone size: -; J gene: TRBJ2-1; V gene: TRBV2; CDR3 length: 14; CDR3 DNA: TGTGCCAGGGGTTCGGGACATCCTGCCAATGAGCAGTTCTTC; CDR3 protein: CARGSGHPANEQFF
D gene: -; clone size: -; J gene: TRBJ2-7; V gene: TRBV27; CDR3 length: 17; CDR3 DNA: TGTGCCAGCAGTTTAAGGGCAAAGGGGTGGGACACCTACGAGCAGTACTTC; CDR3 protein: CASSLRAKGWDTYEQYF
D gene: -; clone size: -; J gene: TRBJ2-1; V gene: TRBV3-1/TRBV3-2; CDR3 length: 16; CDR3 DNA: TGTGCCAGCAGCCAAGACCCAGCGCCTATCTACAATGAGCAGTTCTTC; CDR3 protein: CASSQDPAPIYNEQFF
D gene: TRBD1; clone size: -; J gene: TRBJ1-1; V gene: TRBV27; CDR3 length: 15; CDR3 DNA: TGTGCCAGCAGTTTTAGTTGGCAGGGGGCTACTGAAGCTTTCTTT; CDR3 protein: CASSFSWQGATEAFF
D gene: TRBD2; clone size: -; J gene: TRBJ2-5; V gene: TRBV7-2; CDR3 length: 16; CDR3 DNA: TGTGCCAGCAGCGCCTGGATAGCGGGAGGGGGCGGGACCCAGTACTTC; CDR3 protein: CASSAWIAGGGGTQYF
D gene: -; clone size: few; J gene: TRBJ1-2; V gene: TRBV6-5; CDR3 length: 13; CDR3 DNA: TGTGCCAGCAGGGGCGGGACGGACTATGGCTACACCTTC; CDR3 protein: CASRGGTDYGYTF
D gene: -; clone size: -; J gene: TRBJ1-3; V gene: TRBV15; CDR3 length: 15; CDR3 DNA: TGTGCCACCAGCAGTGGCAGGGGCTCTGGAAACACCATATATTTT; CDR3 protein: CATSSGRGSGNTIYF
D gene: -; clone size: -; J gene: TRBJ2-7; V gene: TRBV7-8; CDR3 length: 17; CDR3 DNA: TGTGCCAGCAGCTTAGGGTCTGGCTCAGGGCACCCTTACGAGCAGTACTTC; CDR3 protein: CASSLGSGSGHPYEQYF
D gene: TRBD2; clone size: -; J gene: TRBJ2-5; V gene: TRBV7-9; CDR3 length: 17; CDR3 DNA: TGTGCCAGCAGCCAATGGGTCGGGACTAGCGTTGAAGAGACCCAGTACTTC; CDR3 protein: CASSQWVGTSVEETQYF
D gene: TRBD1; clone size: -; J gene: TRBJ1-1; V gene: TRBV12-3/TRBV12-4; CDR3 length: 13; CDR3 DNA: TGTGCCAGCAGTAAACAGGGGGGCACTGAAGCTTTCTTT; CDR3 protein: CASSKQGGTEAFF
D gene: TRBD1; clone size: -; J gene: TRBJ2-2; V gene: TRBV27; CDR3 length: 14; CDR3 DNA: TGTGCCAGCAGTTTCGGGACAGGGACCGGGGAGCTGTTTTTT; CDR3 protein: CASSFGTGTGELFF
D gene: TRBD2; clone size: -; J gene: TRBJ2-2; V gene: TRBV11-3; CDR3 length: 17; CDR3 DNA: TGTGCCAGCAGCTTGGGACTAGCGGGAGGGAGCACCGGGGAGCTGTTTTTT; CDR3 protein: CASSLGLAGGSTGELFF
D gene: -; clone size: -; J gene: TRBJ2-1; V gene: TRBV9; CDR3 length: 15; CDR3 DNA: TGTGCCAGCAGCGTAGAGGTGGGAGCGAGAAATGAGCAGTTCTTC; CDR3 protein: CASSVEVGARNEQFF
D gene: -; clone size: -; J gene: TRBJ1-1; V gene: TRBV30; CDR3 length: 13; CDR3 DNA: TGTGCCTGGAGTGTACAAGTAAACACTGAAGCTTTCTTT; CDR3 protein: CAWSVQVNTEAFF
D gene: TRBD1; clone size: few; J gene: TRBJ1-5; V gene: TRBV27; CDR3 length: 14; CDR3 DNA: TGTGCCAGCAGTTTAACAGGGGGCAATCAGCCCCAGCATTTT; CDR3 protein: CASSLTGGNQPQHF
D gene: -; clone size: -; J gene: TRBJ1-4; V gene: TRBV21-1; CDR3 length: 16; CDR3 DNA: TGTGCCAGCAGCAAAGTGGCAGAAGCAACTAATGAAAAACTGTTTTTT; CDR3 protein: CASSKVAEATNEKLFF
D gene: -; clone size: -; J gene: TRBJ1-2; V gene: TRBV5-1; CDR3 length: 12; CDR3 DNA: TGCGCCAGCAGCTTGGGCGTGTGGGGCTACACCTTC; CDR3 protein: CASSLGVWGYTF
D gene: TRBD2; clone size: -; J gene: TRBJ2-5; V gene: TRBV29-1; CDR3 length: 12; CDR3 DNA: TGCAGCGTTTCGGCGGGAGAAGAGACCCAGTACTTC; CDR3 protein: CSVSAGEETQYF
D gene: -; clone size: -; J gene: TRBJ2-3; V gene: TRBV6-1; CDR3 length: 13; CDR3 DNA: TGTGCCAGCAGTGACCAGGGATCGGGTACGCAGTATTTT; CDR3 protein: CASSDQGSGTQYF
D gene: -; clone size: -; J gene: TRBJ2-7; V gene: TRBV20-1; CDR3 length: 12; CDR3 DNA: TGCAGTGCTAGTGGCAGAACCTACGAGCAGTACTTC; CDR3 protein: CSASGRTYEQYF
D gene: TRBD1; clone size: -; J gene: TRBJ1-6; V gene: TRBV10-3; CDR3 length: 13; CDR3 DNA: TGTGCCATCAGCCGGGACAGAAATTCACCCCTCCACTTT; CDR3 protein: CAISRDRNSPLHF
D gene: -; clone size: -; J gene: TRBJ2-7; V gene: TRBV28; CDR3 length: 12; CDR3 DNA: TGTGCCAGCCGAGACATAAACTACGAGCAGTACTTC; CDR3 protein: CASRDINYEQYF
D gene: TRBD2; clone size: -; J gene: TRBJ2-3; V gene: TRBV28; CDR3 length: 16; CDR3 DNA: TGTGCCAGCATGGGGCCTAGCGGGGGGAGCACAGATACGCAGTATTTT; CDR3 protein: CASMGPSGGSTDTQYF
D gene: -; clone size: -; J gene: TRBJ2-2; V gene: TRBV5-5; CDR3 length: 14; CDR3 DNA: TGTGCCAGCAGCTTGGAGCTAACCACCGGGGAGCTGTTTTTT; CDR3 protein: CASSLELTTGELFF
D gene: TRBD1; clone size: -; J gene: TRBJ2-7; V gene: TRBV13; CDR3 length: 16; CDR3 DNA: TGTGCCAGCAGCGCAGGGGGAGGGACAGGGTCCTACGAGCAGTACTTC; CDR3 protein: CASSAGGGTGSYEQYF
D gene: TRBD2; clone size: -; J gene: TRBJ2-1; V gene: TRBV19; CDR3 length: 14; CDR3 DNA: TGTGCCAGTCGCACTAGCGGGGGGGACAATGAGCAGTTCTTC; CDR3 protein: CASRTSGGDNEQFF
D gene: TRBD1; clone size: -; J gene: TRBJ2-5; V gene: TRBV27; CDR3 length: 15; CDR3 DNA: TGTGCCAGCAGTCCGCGCTGGGACAGTCAAGAGACCCAGTACTTC; CDR3 protein: CASSPRWDSQETQYF
D gene: TRBD2; clone size: -; J gene: TRBJ2-7; V gene: TRBV7-2; CDR3 length: 14; CDR3 DNA: TGTGCCAGCAGGTCTGGTAGCGGGACCTACGAGCAGTACTTC; CDR3 protein: CASRSGSGTYEQYF